These 8 T cell receptor beta chains were sequenced from one sample in a study of response to subunit inactivated influenza vaccine. TCRdb ran MiXCR on the RT-PCR reads and lists one entry per CDR3 protein. The sample includes roughly 550,000 distinct CDR3 sequences, roughly 23% seen only once; the top ten take approximately 2.9%. The data were also submitted as part of a second study, on T cells expressing NK-cell markers. This second report adds: TCR beta cDNA was generated via 5'RACE template switching incorporating UMIs.

Sequencing was performed on CD4+ T cells sorted from PBMCs, taken roughly 13 days after vaccination. The receptors were sampled from a man in his fifties or sixties who received an inactivated influenza vaccine.

This clonotype appeared a few times. This chain joins TRBV7-9 and TRBJ2-1; D ambiguous. V lost 5 bases, J lost 4 bases, and 21 bases lay in between. The CDR3 is made up of 17 amino acids. The germline gives CDR1 SEHNR, CDR2 FQNEAQ (reference sequence). The CDR3 here is CASSPWERKYLYNEQFF. CDR3 DNA: TGTGCCAGCAGCCCTTGGGAACGGAAGTATTTGTACAATGAGCAGTTCTTC.

The sample holds a few counts of this clonotype. The V call is TRBV6-2 or TRBV6-3, the J call TRBJ1-1; D is unresolved. Germline V gene lookup returns CDR1 MNHEY and CDR2 SVGEGT. V was trimmed by 2 bases and J by 0 bases, leaving 7 bases between them. The length of the CDR3 is 14 residues. The CDR3 here is CASSYGFMNTEAFF. CDR3 DNA: TGTGCCAGCAGTTACGGGTTCATGAACACTGAAGCTTTCTTT.

The chain has TRBV11-2 and TRBJ2-3, with 9 positions matching TRBD2. After removal of 1 base from V and 1 base from J, the junction contained 6 bases not matched to a gene. This CDR3 has 17 residues. From germline, CDR1 is SGHAT and CDR2 FQNNGV. In DNA form, the CDR3 reads TGTGCCAGCAGCTTAGGAACTAAGCGGGGGGGCACAGATACGCAGTATTTT. Encoded protein: CASSLGTKRGGTDTQYF. The full variable domain, in which reference TRBV11-2 and TRBJ2-3 provide the parts outside the CDR3, is EAGVAQSPRYKIIEKRQSVAFWCNPISGHATLYWYQQILGQGPKLLIQFQNNGVVDDSQLPKDRFSAERLKGVDSTLKIQPAKLEDSAVYLCASSLGTKRGGTDTQYFGPGTRLTVL.

This chain links TRBV5-4 with TRBJ2-2, with 7 bases lining up with TRBD1. The V gene end was trimmed by 4 bases and the J gene end by 4 bases; junction bases not matched to a gene: 4. The CDR3 runs to 14 residues. Germline V gene data show CDR1 as SGHNT and CDR2 as YYREEE (reference sequence). The CDR3 loop is CASSPGQLTGELFF. CDR3 nucleotides: TGTGCCAGCAGCCCGGGACAGCTCACCGGGGAGCTGTTTTTT.

The CDR3 loop reads CASSPRGATQYF. For the CDR3, the DNA is TGTGCCAGCAGTCCTCGGGGGGCGACCCAGTACTTC. The chain couples TRBV2 to TRBJ2-5, with a weak D call TRBD2 (7 bases). Germline CDR1 reads SNHLY; CDR2 reads FYNNEI. CDR3 length: 12 amino acids. Trimming removed 5 bases at V and 7 bases at J, with 11 bases between.

This clonotype was observed a handful of times. The genes are TRBV18 and TRBJ1-1; maybe TRBD1 (5 bases). This CDR3 contains 15 residues. The V gene's germline CDR1 is KGHSH and CDR2 LQKENI. V shed 1 base and J shed 0 bases, with 9 bases lying between them. CDR3 region: CASSPQTVMNTEAFF. CDR3 bases: TGTGCCAGCTCACCACAGACAGTCATGAACACTGAAGCTTTCTTT.

The V call is TRBV20-1, the J call TRBJ1-1; D gene ambiguous. This CDR3 region has 13 residues. Trimming removed 2 bases from V and 1 base from J, with 8 bases in between. Germline V gene sequence: CDR1 DFQATT, CDR2 SNEGSKA (reference sequence). This CDR3 is CSARIQPNTEAFF. CDR3 nucleotides: TGCAGTGCTAGAATACAGCCGAACACTGAAGCTTTCTTT.

The chain employs TRBV7-2 and TRBJ2-7, with D uncertain. The CDR3 contains 15 residues. Germline CDR1 SGHTA, CDR2 FQGNSA. Trimming shortened V by 6 bases and J by 5 bases, and 20 bases separated the two germline ends. The CDR3 DNA reads as TGTGCCAGCAGATTATCCCCACGGAGTGGCAACGAGCAGTACTTC. The encoded protein is CASRLSPRSGNEQYF.